Below are 13 T cell receptor beta chains sequenced from a single sample in a study of T cells in Graves' hyperthyroidism and ophthalmopathy. RNA transcripts provided the source from which TCR beta CDR3 regions were amplified. TCR CDR3 regions were first amplified by RT-PCR with HTBI primers. TCRdb processed the multiplex PCR reads anew with MiXCR; each CDR3 protein has one entry. Found here are about 360,000 distinct CDR3 sequences, about 12% of them singletons; the top ten hold roughly 8.3%. Sequenced sample: blood. The receptors were gathered from a young woman with Graves' hyperthyroidism.

The chain recombines TRBV28 with TRBJ2-3; 9 positions agree with TRBD1. The CDR3 loop spans 15 amino acids. CDR1 MDHEN and CDR2 SYDVKM come from the germline V gene. V gave up 6 bases and J gave up 6 bases; unmatched junction bases: 10. CDR3 sequence reads: CASSPWRTGVDTQYF. The CDR3 region has the DNA TGTGCCAGCAGCCCATGGCGGACAGGGGTGGATACGCAGTATTTT.

This clonotype occurred many times. The chain is built from TRBV29-1 and TRBJ2-5; 7 nucleotides align to TRBD1. Germline CDR1 reads SQVTM; CDR2 reads ANQGSEA. V dropped 5 bases and J dropped 0; count of bases not matched to a gene: 6. This CDR3 comprises 14 residues. CDR3 DNA sequence: TGCAGCGTTATCCACACAGGGGACCAAGAGACCCAGTACTTC. Translating it yields CSVIHTGDQETQYF.

This clonotype occurred a few times. A read error may account for a junction end that differs from germline. The chain links TRBV4-1 to TRBJ2-7, with D tentatively TRBD2 (6 bases). This CDR3 contains 15 residues. CDR1 MGHRA and CDR2 YSYEKL come from the germline V gene. The CDR3, as DNA: TGCGTCAGCAGCCGCCTATTAGCGGTCTCCTACGAGCAGTACTTC. It codes for CVSSRLLAVSYEQYF.

This clonotype appeared many times. The genes are TRBV27 and TRBJ2-1, with a possible D match to TRBD1 (5 bases). V gave up 5 bases and J gave up 7 bases, with 15 bases separating them. CDR3 length: 14 residues. From germline, CDR1 is MNHEY and CDR2 SMNVEV (reference sequence). The CDR3 is CASSGWRTRNEQFF. The CDR3 bases are TGTGCCAGCAGTGGGTGGCGGACACGGAATGAGCAGTTCTTC.

A word on this clonotype: This could be a read error, since a much larger clone is one nucleotide away. This chain connects TRBV10-3 to TRBJ2-2, with TRBD2 matching 7 bases. With V trimmed by 8 bases and J by 8 bases, 8 bases remained unmatched. The CDR3 sequence is 13 residues long. CDR1 and CDR2 (germline): ENHRY, SYGVKD. CDR3 sequence reads: CAIRGEERGELFF. CDR3 sequence (DNA): TGTGCCATCCGGGGGGAAGAGCGTGGGGAGCTGTTTTTT.

This chain joins TRBV11-3 and TRBJ2-7; possibly TRBD1 or TRBD2 for D (6 bases each). Germline assignment: CDR1 SGHNT and CDR2 YENEEA. The CDR3 is 16 amino acids. The ends were cut back, 2 bases at V and 2 bases at J, with 16 bases in the middle. The CDR3 here is CASSLFSGASTYEQYF. The CDR3 DNA is TGTGCCAGCAGCTTATTCTCGGGGGCATCCACCTACGAGCAGTACTTC.

There are many counts of this clonotype. The chain is built from TRBV7-2 and TRBJ2-7; a weak D match, TRBD2 (5 bases). The V end was cut by 8 bases, the J end by 4 bases, with 12 bases between. The CDR3 loop spans 12 amino acids. Germline V lookup: CDR1 SGHTA, CDR2 FQGNSA. The CDR3 nucleotides read TGTGCCAGCCGGAGAGGACTTTACGAGCAGTACTTC. It translates to CASRRGLYEQYF.

This clonotype was observed at least ten times. The V and J genes are TRBV12-3 or TRBV12-4 and TRBJ2-7; TRBD1 matches 7 bases. V shed 5 bases, J shed 5 bases, and the junction held 6 bases outside the gene matches. This CDR3 has 13 amino acids. The CDR3 here is CASSPTGIHEQYF. CDR3 nucleotide sequence: TGTGCCAGCAGTCCGACAGGGATCCACGAGCAGTACTTC.

This clonotype was counted many times. Because the CDR3's place on the DNA is in doubt, the DNA is left out and the CDR3 is given as listed by TCRdb. The rearrangement joins TRBV28 to TRBJ2-3; TRBD1, the D gene given by the table, was not confirmed from the DNA. The CDR3 has 15 amino acids, counting both end residues. Germline CDR1 and CDR2: MDHEN and SYDVKM. CDR3 region: CASSSSGASTDTQYF.

The chain employs TRBV6-6 and TRBJ1-2; possibly TRBD1 for D (5 bases). The V and J ends lost 0 bases and 8 bases respectively, with 10 bases between them. CDR3 length: 13 amino acids. Germline V gene sequence: CDR1 MNHNY, CDR2 SVGAGI (reference sequence). The CDR3 spells CASSYSRGAGYTF. CDR3 DNA: TGTGCCAGCAGTTACTCGAGGGGTGCCGGCTACACCTTC.

This clonotype was recorded a few times. This chain uses TRBV25-1 with TRBJ1-1; tentatively, D is TRBD1 (5 bases). Germline CDR1 is MGHDK and CDR2 is SYGVNS. The ends were cut back, 2 bases at V and 4 bases at J, with 11 bases in the middle. The CDR3 is 14 amino acids. As DNA, the CDR3 is TGTGCCAGCAGTGAACCGGGACCTCTCACTGAAGCTTTCTTT. Protein sequence: CASSEPGPLTEAFF.

This chain joins TRBV27 and TRBJ2-7; tentatively, D is TRBD2 (6 bases). CDR3 length equals 12 residues. Trimming shortened V by 8 bases and J by 3 bases, and 11 bases separated the two germline ends. CDR1 is MNHEY and CDR2 is SMNVEV in the germline V gene (reference sequence). Here the CDR3 DNA reads TGTGCCAGCCGCAACGGGGGCTACGAGCAGTACTTC. Translated: CASRNGGYEQYF.

This clonotype occurred many times. The rearrangement uses TRBV28 and TRBJ2-3; D may be TRBD2 (6 bases). Per germline, CDR1 MDHEN and CDR2 SYDVKM. The germline V and J ends were trimmed by 5 bases and 2 bases, with 14 bases remaining between them. The CDR3 is 15 residues long. In DNA, the CDR3 is TGTGCCAGCAGTCCTCAGTGGGGACTCACAGATACGCAGTATTTT. Translating gives CASSPQWGLTDTQYF.